This TCR beta chain stems from a study of blood T cell repertoires in COVID-19. Authors' methods: Amplification with reference gene primers provided the estimates of nucleated cell counts. Sequencing was performed with immunoSEQ multiplex PCR; in TCRdb, only in-frame clones are kept and a portion is missing. V, J and clone size are those of that table, while D and trimming were read from the DNA. The sample contains about 160,000 clones, about 80% of which appear only once. This clone was detected ten times or more. Germline loops: CDR1 WNHNN, CDR2 SYGVQD (reference sequence). V shed 7 bases and J shed 6 bases, with 16 bases lying between them. CDR3 length equals 13 residues.

The gene calls are TRBV10-1 and TRBJ2-7, with a tentative D call TRBD2 (5 bases). This TCR came from a man aged 55-75 years with acute or convalescent COVID-19. The sample taken for sequencing was peripheral blood. The CDR3 protein is CASNFTSPCEQYF. CDR3 sequence (DNA): TGCGCCAGCAATTTCACTAGTCCCTGCGAGCAGTACTTC.